This TCR beta chain was sequenced for a study of a mutant IDH1 vaccine in newly diagnosed glioma. Study in general: Vaccinations were initiated 4-6 weeks following radiotherapy alone, or were given together with temozolomide cycles.

CDR1 is MNHEY, CDR2 SMNVEV, per germline (reference sequence). The CDR3 runs 17 residues. The V segment lost 6 bases and the J segment 1 base; nucleotides outside the gene matches: 3. Only in-frame clones appear in the TCRdb table, and some are missing; sequencing was by immunoSEQ multiplex PCR. The sample yields 45,000 to 60,000 clones, just under 80% seen once. This clone was detected once. Its antigen is as yet unknown. Time point: week 5, during vaccination. Every single dose of the vaccine, 300 ug of mutant IDH1 20-mer peptide, came with topical imiquimod. The donor cohort comprised cases of new WHO grade 3 or 4 IDH1-mutant, ATRX-lost astrocytoma.

The chain joins TRBV27 to TRBJ2-2, with 15 bases matching TRBD2. Sequenced material: PBMCs, taken from a glioma patient whose treatment included an IDH1 peptide vaccine. The source of this sequence is a man aged 50 to 59 with glioma. The CDR3 nucleotides are TGTGCCAGCAGCGGGACTAGCGGGGGGAAGAACACCGGGGAGCTGTTTTTT. This encodes CASSGTSGGKNTGELFF.